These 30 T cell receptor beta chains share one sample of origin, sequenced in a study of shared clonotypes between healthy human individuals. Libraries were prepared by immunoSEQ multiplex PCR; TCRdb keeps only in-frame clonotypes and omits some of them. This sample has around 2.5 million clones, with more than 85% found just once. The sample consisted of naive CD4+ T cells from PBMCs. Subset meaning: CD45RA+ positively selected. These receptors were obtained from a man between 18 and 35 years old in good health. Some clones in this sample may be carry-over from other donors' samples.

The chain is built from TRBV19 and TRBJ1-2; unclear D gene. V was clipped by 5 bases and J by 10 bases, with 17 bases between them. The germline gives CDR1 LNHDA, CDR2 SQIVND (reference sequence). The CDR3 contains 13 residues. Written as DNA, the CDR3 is TGTGCCAGTAGTGGTACTTGGGCAGAGGCCTACACCTTC. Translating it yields CASSGTWAEAYTF.

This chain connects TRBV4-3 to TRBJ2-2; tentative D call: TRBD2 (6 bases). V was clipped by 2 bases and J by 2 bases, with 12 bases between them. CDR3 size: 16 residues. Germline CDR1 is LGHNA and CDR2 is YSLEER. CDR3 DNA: TGCGCCAGCAGCCAATTGAGCGGGCCAAACACCGGGGAGCTGTTTTTT. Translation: CASSQLSGPNTGELFF.

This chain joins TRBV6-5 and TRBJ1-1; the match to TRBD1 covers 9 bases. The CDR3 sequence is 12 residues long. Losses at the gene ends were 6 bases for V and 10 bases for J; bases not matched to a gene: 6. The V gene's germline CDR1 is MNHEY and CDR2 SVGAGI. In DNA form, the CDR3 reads TGTGCCAGCAGCCAACGACAGGGGGTAGCTTTCTTT. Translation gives CASSQRQGVAFF.

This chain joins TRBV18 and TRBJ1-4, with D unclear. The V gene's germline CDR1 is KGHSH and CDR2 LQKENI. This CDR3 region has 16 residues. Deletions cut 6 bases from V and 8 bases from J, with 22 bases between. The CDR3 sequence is CASSPLAAGLDEKLFF. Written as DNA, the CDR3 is TGTGCCAGCTCTCCCCTGGCGGCCGGTTTGGACGAAAAACTGTTTTTT.

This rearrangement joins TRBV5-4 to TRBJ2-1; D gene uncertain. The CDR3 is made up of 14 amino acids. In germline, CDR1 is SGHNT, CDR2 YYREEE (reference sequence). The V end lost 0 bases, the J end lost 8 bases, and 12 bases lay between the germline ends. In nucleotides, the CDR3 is TGTGCCAGCAGCTTGGGTGATTCTCTCGATGAGCAGTTCTTC. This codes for CASSLGDSLDEQFF. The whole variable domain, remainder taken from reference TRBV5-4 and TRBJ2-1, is ETGVTQSPTHLIKTRGQQVTLRCSSQSGHNTVSWYQQALGQGPQFIFQYYREEENGRGNFPPRFSGLQFPNYSSELNVNALELDDSALYLCASSLGDSLDEQFFGPGTRLTVL.

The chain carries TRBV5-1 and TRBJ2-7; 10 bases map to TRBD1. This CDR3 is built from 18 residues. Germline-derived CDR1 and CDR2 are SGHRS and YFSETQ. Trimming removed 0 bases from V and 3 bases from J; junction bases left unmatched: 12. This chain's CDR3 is CASSLALARQGAVYEQYF. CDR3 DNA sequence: TGCGCCAGCAGCTTGGCTCTGGCGAGACAGGGGGCCGTCTACGAGCAGTACTTC.

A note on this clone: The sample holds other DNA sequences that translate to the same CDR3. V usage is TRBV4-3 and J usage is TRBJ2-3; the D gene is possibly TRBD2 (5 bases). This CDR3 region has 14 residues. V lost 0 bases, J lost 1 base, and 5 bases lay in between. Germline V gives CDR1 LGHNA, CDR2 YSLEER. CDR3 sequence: CASSQDSGTDTQYF. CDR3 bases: TGCGCCAGCAGCCAAGATAGCGGCACAGATACGCAGTATTTT.

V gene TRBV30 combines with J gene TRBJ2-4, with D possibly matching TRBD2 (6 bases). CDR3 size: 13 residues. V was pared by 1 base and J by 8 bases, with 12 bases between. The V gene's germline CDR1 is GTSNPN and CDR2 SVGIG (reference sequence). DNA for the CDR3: TGTGCCTGGAGTGGGAGGGGTCGGGACATTCAGTACTTC. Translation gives CAWSGRGRDIQYF.

The CDR3 protein is CASRRTGDRGGEQFF. In DNA, the CDR3 is TGTGCCAGCAGGCGTACAGGGGACCGCGGCGGGGAGCAGTTCTTC. The rearrangement joins TRBV13 to TRBJ2-1; 7 nucleotides agree with TRBD1. The germline V gene has CDR1 PRHDT and CDR2 FYEKMQ (reference sequence). The CDR3 is 15 amino acids. V lost 6 bases to trimming and J lost 10 bases; unmatched junction nucleotides: 15. The full variable domain, with the rest looked up from reference TRBV13 and TRBJ2-1, is AAGVIQSPRHLIKEKRETATLKCYPIPRHDTVYWYQQGPGQDPQFLISFYEKMQSDKGSIPDRFSAQQFSDYHSELNMSSLELGDSALYFCASRRTGDRGGEQFFGPGTRLTVL.

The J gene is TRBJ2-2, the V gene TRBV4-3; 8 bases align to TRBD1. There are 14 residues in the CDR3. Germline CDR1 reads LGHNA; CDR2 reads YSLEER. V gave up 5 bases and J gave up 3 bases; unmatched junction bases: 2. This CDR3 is CASSRQGHTGELFF. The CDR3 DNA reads TGCGCCAGCAGCAGACAGGGGCACACCGGGGAGCTGTTTTTT.

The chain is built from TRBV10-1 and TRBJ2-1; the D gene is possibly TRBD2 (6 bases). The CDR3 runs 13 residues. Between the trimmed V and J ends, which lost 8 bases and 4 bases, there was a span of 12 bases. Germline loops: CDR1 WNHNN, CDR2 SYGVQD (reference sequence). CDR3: CASAGLIYNEQFF. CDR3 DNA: TGCGCCAGCGCGGGACTCATATACAATGAGCAGTTCTTC.

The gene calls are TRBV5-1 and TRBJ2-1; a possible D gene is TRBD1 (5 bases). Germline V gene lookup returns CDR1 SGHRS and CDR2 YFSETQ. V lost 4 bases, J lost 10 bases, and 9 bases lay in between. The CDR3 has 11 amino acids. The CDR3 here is CASSIRQEQFF. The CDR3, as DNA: TGCGCCAGCAGCATCCGACAGGAGCAGTTCTTC. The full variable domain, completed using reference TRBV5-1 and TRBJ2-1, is KAGVTQTPRYLIKTRGQQVTLSCSPISGHRSVSWYQQTPGQGLQFLFEYFSETQRNKGNFPGRFSGRQFSNSRSEMNVSTLELGDSALYLCASSIRQEQFFGPGTRLTVL.

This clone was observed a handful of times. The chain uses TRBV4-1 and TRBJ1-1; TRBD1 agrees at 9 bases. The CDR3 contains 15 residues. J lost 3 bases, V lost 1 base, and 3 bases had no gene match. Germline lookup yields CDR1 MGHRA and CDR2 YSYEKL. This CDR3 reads CASSQVGTGHTEAFF. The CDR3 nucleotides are TGCGCCAGCAGCCAAGTAGGGACAGGGCACACTGAAGCTTTCTTT.

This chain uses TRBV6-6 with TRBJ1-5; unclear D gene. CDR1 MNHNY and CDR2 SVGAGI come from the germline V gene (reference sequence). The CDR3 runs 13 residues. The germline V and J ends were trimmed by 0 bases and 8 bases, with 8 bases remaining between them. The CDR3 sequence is CASSYSGSKPQHF. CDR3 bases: TGTGCCAGCAGTTACTCAGGTTCTAAGCCCCAGCATTTT.

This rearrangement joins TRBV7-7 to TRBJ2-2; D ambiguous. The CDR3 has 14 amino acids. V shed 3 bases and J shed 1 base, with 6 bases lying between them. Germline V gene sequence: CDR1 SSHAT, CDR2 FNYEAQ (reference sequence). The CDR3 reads CASSFRVNTGELFF. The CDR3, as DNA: TGTGCCAGCAGCTTTAGAGTGAACACCGGGGAGCTGTTTTTT. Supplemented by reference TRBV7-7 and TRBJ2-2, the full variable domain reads GAGVSQSPRYKVTKRGQDVTLRCDPISSHATLYWYQQALGQGPEFLTYFNYEAQPDKSGLPSDRFSAERPEGSISTLTIQRTEQRDSAMYRCASSFRVNTGELFFGEGSRLTVL.

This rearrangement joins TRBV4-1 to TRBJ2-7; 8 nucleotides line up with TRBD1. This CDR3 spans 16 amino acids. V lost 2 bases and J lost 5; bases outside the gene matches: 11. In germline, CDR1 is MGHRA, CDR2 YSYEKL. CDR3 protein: CASSQMFQDRDHEQYF. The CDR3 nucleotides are TGCGCCAGCAGCCAAATGTTCCAGGACAGGGACCACGAGCAGTACTTC.

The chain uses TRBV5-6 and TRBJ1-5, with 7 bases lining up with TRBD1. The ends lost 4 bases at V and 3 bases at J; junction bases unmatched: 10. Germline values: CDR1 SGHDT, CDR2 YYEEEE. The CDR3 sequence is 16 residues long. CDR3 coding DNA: TGTGCCAGCAGCATACTACTCAGGGGGTCCAATCAGCCCCAGCATTTT. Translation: CASSILLRGSNQPQHF.

The CDR3 sequence: CASSVTGGRTEAFF. The DNA for the CDR3 is TGTGCCAGCAGCGTCACAGGGGGGAGGACTGAAGCTTTCTTT. The J gene is TRBJ1-1, the V gene TRBV7-2; 8 nucleotides line up with TRBD1. Germline CDR1 is SGHTA and CDR2 is FQGNSA. Trimming cost V 5 bases and J 5 bases; bases outside gene matches: 7. The CDR3 sequence is 14 residues long.

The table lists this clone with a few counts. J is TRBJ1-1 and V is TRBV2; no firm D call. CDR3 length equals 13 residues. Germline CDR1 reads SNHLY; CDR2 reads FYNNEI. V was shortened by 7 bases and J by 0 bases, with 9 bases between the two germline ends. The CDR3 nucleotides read TGTGCCAGCACTACAGTGCTGAACACTGAAGCTTTCTTT. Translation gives CASTTVLNTEAFF.

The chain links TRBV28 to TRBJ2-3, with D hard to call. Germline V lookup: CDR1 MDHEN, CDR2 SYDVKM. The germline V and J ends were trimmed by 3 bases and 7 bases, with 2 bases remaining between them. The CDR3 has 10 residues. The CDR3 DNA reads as TGTGCCAGCAGTTTGTATACGCAGTATTTT. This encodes CASSLYTQYF.

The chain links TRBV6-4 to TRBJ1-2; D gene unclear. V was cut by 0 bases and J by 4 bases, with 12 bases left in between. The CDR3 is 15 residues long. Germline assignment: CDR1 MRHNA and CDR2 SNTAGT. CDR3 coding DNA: TGTGCCAGCAGTGACTCGAGTAGGGCAACCTATGGCTACACCTTC. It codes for CASSDSSRATYGYTF.

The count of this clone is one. The CDR3 reads CASSWTTENEQFF. The DNA for the CDR3 is TGCGCCAGCAGCTGGACTACCGAAAATGAGCAGTTCTTC. The chain uses TRBV5-1 and TRBJ2-1, with a possible D match to TRBD2 (6 bases). This CDR3 contains 13 residues. Trimming pared 3 bases from V and 7 bases from J, leaving 11 bases between. From germline, CDR1 is SGHRS and CDR2 YFSETQ.

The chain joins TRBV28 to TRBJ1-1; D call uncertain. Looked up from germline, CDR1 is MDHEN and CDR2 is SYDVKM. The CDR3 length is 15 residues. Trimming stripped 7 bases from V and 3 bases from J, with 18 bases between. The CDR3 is CASTKVGSSDTEAFF. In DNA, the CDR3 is TGTGCCAGCACTAAAGTCGGGAGTTCGGACACTGAAGCTTTCTTT. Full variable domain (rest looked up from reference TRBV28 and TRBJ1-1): DVKVTQSSRYLVKRTGEKVFLECVQDMDHENMFWYRQDPGLGLRLIYFSYDVKMKEKGDIPEGYSVSREKKERFSLILESASTNQTSMYLCASTKVGSSDTEAFFGQGTRLTVV.

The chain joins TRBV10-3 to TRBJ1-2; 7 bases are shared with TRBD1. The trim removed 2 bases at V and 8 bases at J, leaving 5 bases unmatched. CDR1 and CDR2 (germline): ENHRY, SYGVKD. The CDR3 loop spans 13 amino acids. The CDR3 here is CAISEDRVQGYTF. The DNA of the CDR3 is TGTGCCATCAGTGAGGACAGGGTGCAAGGCTACACCTTC.

Written as DNA, the CDR3 is TGTGCCATCAGTGCGGGAGCCTACGAGCAGTACTTC. Amino acids: CAISAGAYEQYF. The chain joins TRBV10-3 to TRBJ2-7; a possible D gene is TRBD2 (6 bases). CDR3 length: 12 residues. Trimming took off 4 bases at V and 2 bases at J, with 6 bases between the two ends. Germline CDR1 is ENHRY and CDR2 is SYGVKD.

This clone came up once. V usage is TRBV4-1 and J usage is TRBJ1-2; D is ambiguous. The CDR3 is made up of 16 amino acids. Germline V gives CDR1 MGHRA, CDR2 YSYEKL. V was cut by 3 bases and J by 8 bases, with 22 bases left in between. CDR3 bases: TGCGCCAGCAGCCAGGGCACCCTCGGGGTGCCAAGCGGCTACACCTTC. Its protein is CASSQGTLGVPSGYTF.

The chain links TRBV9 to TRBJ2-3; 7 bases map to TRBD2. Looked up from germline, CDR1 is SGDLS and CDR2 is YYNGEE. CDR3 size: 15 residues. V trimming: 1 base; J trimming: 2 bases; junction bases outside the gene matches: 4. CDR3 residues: CASSVMGGNTDTQYF. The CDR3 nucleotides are TGTGCCAGCAGCGTAATGGGGGGGAACACAGATACGCAGTATTTT.

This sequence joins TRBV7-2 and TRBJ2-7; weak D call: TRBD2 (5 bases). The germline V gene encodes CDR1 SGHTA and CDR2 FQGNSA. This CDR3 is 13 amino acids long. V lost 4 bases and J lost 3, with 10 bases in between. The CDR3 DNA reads TGTGCCAGCAGCTACCGGGAAAACTACGAGCAGTACTTC. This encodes CASSYRENYEQYF.

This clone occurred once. CDR3 nucleotide sequence: TGTGCCAGCAGCTCCCTGGATAGCGGGAGAGTAGAGACCCAGTACTTC. This gives the protein CASSSLDSGRVETQYF. The rearrangement joins TRBV7-2 to TRBJ2-5; 9 nucleotides match TRBD2. This CDR3 spans 16 amino acids. The V gene's germline CDR1 is SGHTA and CDR2 FQGNSA. The V gene end was trimmed by 4 bases and the J gene end by 4 bases; junction bases not matched to a gene: 10. Drawing the rest from reference TRBV7-2 and TRBJ2-5, the complete variable domain is GAGVSQSPSNKVTEKGKDVELRCDPISGHTALYWYRQSLGQGLEFLIYFQGNSAPDKSGLPSDRFSAERTGGSVSTLTIQRTQQEDSAVYLCASSSLDSGRVETQYFGPGTRLLVL.

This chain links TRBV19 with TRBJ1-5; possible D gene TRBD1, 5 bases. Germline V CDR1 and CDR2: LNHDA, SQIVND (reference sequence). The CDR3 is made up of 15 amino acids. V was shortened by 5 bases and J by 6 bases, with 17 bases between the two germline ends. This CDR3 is CASSFRTRVGQPQHF. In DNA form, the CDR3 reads TGTGCCAGTAGTTTCCGGACAAGGGTAGGTCAGCCCCAGCATTTT. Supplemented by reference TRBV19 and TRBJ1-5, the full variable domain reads DGGITQSPKYLFRKEGQNVTLSCEQNLNHDAMYWYRQDPGQGLRLIYYSQIVNDFQKGDIAEGYSVSREKKESFPLTVTSAQKNPTAFYLCASSFRTRVGQPQHFGDGTRLSIL.